Following are 23 T cell receptor beta chains from one sample sequenced in a study of cytomegalovirus exposure and HLA in healthy donors (dated by TCRdb to 2016 to 2017). Libraries were made using the immunoSEQ multiplex PCR assay. A mixture of 60 forward primers for TCR Vbeta segments and 13 reverse primers for TCR Jbeta segments was used in the multiplex PCR. Entries here come from immuneACCESS through TCRdb and include only in-frame sequences with V and J called. Some clones fail to appear in such tables; in the studies checked, an unresolved V gene covers under half of the shortfall, and the cause of the remainder is unknown. The sample table shows fewer than 50,000 clones, and about 66% are seen once. The ten top clones hold roughly 18% of the sample. The specimen was PBMCs. These receptors were taken from a man aged 45-65 years in good health and CMV-seropositive.

V usage is TRBV7-2 and J usage is TRBJ2-3, with TRBD1 matching 11 bases. The CDR3 contains 15 residues. In germline, CDR1 is SGHTA, CDR2 FQGNSA. V shed 6 bases, J shed 4 bases, and the junction held 6 bases outside the gene matches. For the CDR3, the DNA is TGTGCCAGCAGTTCGGTGGGACAGGGGGCAGATACGCAGTATTTT. Protein product: CASSSVGQGADTQYF. Full variable domain (missing parts from reference TRBV7-2 and TRBJ2-3): GAGVSQSPSNKVTEKGKDVELRCDPISGHTALYWYRQSLGQGLEFLIYFQGNSAPDKSGLPSDRFSAERTGGSVSTLTIQRTQQEDSAVYLCASSSVGQGADTQYFGPGTRLTVL.

There are a few counts of this clone. The chain combines TRBV7-2 with TRBJ2-7, with D perhaps matching TRBD2 (5 bases). The germline V and J ends were trimmed by 1 base and 7 bases, with 11 bases remaining between them. This CDR3 contains 13 residues. Germline V gene data show CDR1 as SGHTA and CDR2 as FQGNSA. The CDR3: CASSLVGGREQYF. The CDR3 coding sequence is TGTGCCAGCAGCTTAGTCGGAGGTCGGGAGCAGTACTTC.

The CDR3 DNA reads as TGTGCCACCAGCAGCCGTAGCGGGGGTTGGTACAATGAGCAGTTCTTC. The encoded protein is CATSSRSGGWYNEQFF. The chain carries TRBV15 and TRBJ2-1; 9 nucleotides agree with TRBD2. The CDR3 loop spans 16 amino acids. Germline-derived CDR1 and CDR2 are LNHNV and YYDKDF (reference sequence). The V and J ends lost 3 bases and 4 bases, in that order; junction bases with no gene match: 7.

The chain carries TRBV5-6 and TRBJ1-4; D is unresolved. The germline V gene has CDR1 SGHDT and CDR2 YYEEEE. Trimming removed 4 bases at V and 4 bases at J, with 11 bases between. This CDR3 is built from 14 residues. CDR3 nucleotides: TGTGCCAGCAGCGCCGGGTCCCTTAATGAAAAACTGTTTTTT. This gives the protein CASSAGSLNEKLFF.

This sequence joins TRBV23-1 and TRBJ2-7, with D maybe TRBD2 (6 bases). TRBV23-1 is identified as an open reading frame with a role that is uncertain. The CDR3 runs 17 residues. Trimming stripped 0 bases from V and 1 base from J, with 16 bases between. This chain's CDR3 is CASSQSPTGGSSYEQYF. In DNA, the CDR3 is TGCGCCAGCAGTCAATCGCCAACCGGGGGTTCATCCTACGAGCAGTACTTC.

This clone was observed a few times. V and J are TRBV6-6 and TRBJ1-1; D might be TRBD1 (5 bases). The CDR3 runs to 15 residues. Trimming cost V 6 bases and J 3 bases, with 17 bases left between them. Germline V gene sequence: CDR1 MNHNY, CDR2 SVGAGI (reference sequence). Written as DNA, the CDR3 is TGTGCCAGCAGATGGGCTCCGGGACTGGACACTGAAGCTTTCTTT. It specifies CASRWAPGLDTEAFF.

The chain has TRBV2 and TRBJ1-1; 7 bases fit TRBD1. This CDR3 comprises 13 residues. The ends lost 6 bases at V and 2 bases at J; junction bases unmatched: 3. Germline-derived CDR1 and CDR2 are SNHLY and FYNNEI. CDR3 sequence (DNA): TGTGCCAGCAGCCGGGACAGTAACACTGAAGCTTTCTTT. It encodes CASSRDSNTEAFF. The full variable domain, in which reference TRBV2 and TRBJ1-1 provide the parts outside the CDR3, is EPEVTQTPSHQVTQMGQEVILRCVPISNHLYFYWYRQILGQKVEFLVSFYNNEISEKSEIFDDQFSVERPDGSNFTLKIRSTKLEDSAMYFCASSRDSNTEAFFGQGTRLTVV.

V usage is TRBV7-2 and J usage is TRBJ2-3, with 9 nucleotides matching TRBD2. There are 13 residues in the CDR3. CDR1 is SGHTA, CDR2 FQGNSA, per germline. With V trimmed by 10 bases and J by 5 bases, 7 bases remained unmatched. In nucleotides, the CDR3 is TGTGCCACCCAAGCGGGGGGTGGAGATACGCAGTATTTT. It translates to CATQAGGGDTQYF.

This chain connects TRBV7-9 to TRBJ1-5; D uncertain. Trimming took 5 bases from V and 0 from J, leaving 8 bases between them. Germline assignment: CDR1 SEHNR and CDR2 FQNEAQ (reference sequence). The CDR3 has 14 residues. The CDR3 nucleotides are TGTGCCAGCAGCGCATCAGTTAGCAATCAGCCCCAGCATTTT. Translated: CASSASVSNQPQHF.

The chain joins TRBV6-1 to TRBJ1-6, with TRBD1 as a possible D gene (6 bases). Trimming pared 3 bases from V and 10 bases from J, leaving 16 bases between. Germline CDR1 and CDR2: MNHNS and SASEGT. This CDR3 region has 15 residues. This chain's CDR3 is CASSDLGGAGSPLHF. CDR3 nucleotide sequence: TGTGCCAGCAGTGATCTTGGGGGGGCCGGGTCACCCCTCCACTTT.

V and J are TRBV18 and TRBJ2-5, with a tentative D call TRBD2 (6 bases). The V end lost 4 bases, the J end lost 5 bases, and 11 bases lay between the germline ends. CDR3 length: 13 residues. Germline CDR1 and CDR2: KGHSH and LQKENI. CDR3 protein: CASSRDSVETQYF. The CDR3 coding sequence is TGTGCCAGCTCACGGGACTCCGTGGAGACCCAGTACTTC. Looking up the rest from reference TRBV18 and TRBJ2-5 gives the full variable domain: NAGVMQNPRHLVRRRGQEARLRCSPMKGHSHVYWYRQLPEEGLKFMVYLQKENIIDESGMPKERFSAEFPKEGPSILRIQQVVRGDSAAYFCASSRDSVETQYFGPGTRLLVL.

As to this clone: Other DNA sequences within the sample encode an identical CDR3. The rearrangement uses TRBV7-9 and TRBJ1-6; 8 bases match TRBD1. The junction had 16 bases not matched to a gene; V was cut back by 6 bases and J by 9 bases. Germline CDR1 SEHNR, CDR2 FQNEAQ (reference sequence). The CDR3 spans 17 residues. CDR3: CASSSHEKTGVGSPLHF. The CDR3 DNA follows: TGTGCCAGCAGTTCCCACGAGAAGACAGGGGTCGGTTCACCCCTCCACTTT.

This chain connects TRBV5-1 to TRBJ2-5; 8 bases are shared with TRBD2. Germline V CDR1 and CDR2: SGHRS, YFSETQ. Trimming took 4 bases from V and 3 from J; bases not matched to a gene: 5. This CDR3 contains 14 residues. The DNA for the CDR3 is TGCGCCAGCAGCGGCGGGGGGTTAGAAGAGACCCAGTACTTC. As protein: CASSGGGLEETQYF.

This clone was observed a handful of times. This chain joins TRBV7-2 and TRBJ1-5; 9 bases line up with TRBD1. CDR3 length equals 15 residues. V trimming: 4 bases; J trimming: 6 bases; junction bases outside the gene matches: 7. In germline, CDR1 is SGHTA, CDR2 FQGNSA. The CDR3 coding sequence is TGTGCCAGCAGCTGGACAGGGGACGGTGGTCAGCCCCAGCATTTT. It translates to CASSWTGDGGQPQHF.

CDR3 sequence: CASSEQGNTIYF. CDR3 nucleotides: TGTGCCAGCAGTGAACAGGGAAACACCATATATTTT. The rearrangement joins TRBV2 to TRBJ1-3; D unresolved. CDR3 size: 12 residues. The V end was cut by 2 bases, the J end by 4 bases, with 3 bases between. The germline V gene encodes CDR1 SNHLY and CDR2 FYNNEI. Full variable domain (rest looked up from reference TRBV2 and TRBJ1-3): EPEVTQTPSHQVTQMGQEVILRCVPISNHLYFYWYRQILGQKVEFLVSFYNNEISEKSEIFDDQFSVERPDGSNFTLKIRSTKLEDSAMYFCASSEQGNTIYFGEGSWLTVV.

The table lists this clone with a count of one. The gene calls are TRBV19 and TRBJ1-1; TRBD1 matches 8 bases. CDR1 is LNHDA and CDR2 is SQIVND in the germline V gene (reference sequence). The CDR3 loop spans 13 amino acids. V shed 4 bases, J shed 4 bases, and the junction held 2 bases outside the gene matches. This chain's CDR3 is CASSTTGATEAFF. The CDR3 DNA reads TGTGCCAGTAGTACGACAGGGGCCACTGAAGCTTTCTTT.

The J gene is TRBJ2-3, the V gene TRBV18, with 8 bases aligning to TRBD1. V shed 6 bases, J shed 0 bases, and the junction held 11 bases outside the gene matches. The germline V gene encodes CDR1 KGHSH and CDR2 LQKENI. This CDR3 has 17 residues. The CDR3 region has the DNA TGTGCCAGCTCCTCCCTACTAGGGACAGGCAGCACAGATACGCAGTATTTT. It specifies CASSSLLGTGSTDTQYF.

The chain recombines TRBV5-4 with TRBJ1-1; 7 nucleotides match TRBD1. V lost 2 bases and J lost 0; bases outside the gene matches: 4. This CDR3 contains 15 residues. Looked up from germline, CDR1 is SGHNT and CDR2 is YYREEE (reference sequence). The CDR3 DNA reads as TGTGCCAGCAGCTTAAGGGACAGAATGAACACTGAAGCTTTCTTT. Its translation is CASSLRDRMNTEAFF.

The J gene is TRBJ1-1, the V gene TRBV11-2; the match to TRBD1 covers 9 bases. V lost 3 bases to trimming and J lost 0 bases; unmatched junction nucleotides: 5. The germline gives CDR1 SGHAT, CDR2 FQNNGV. The CDR3 totals 16 residues. The CDR3 nucleotides read TGTGCCAGCAGCTTGGGACAGGGAAGAATGAACACTGAAGCTTTCTTT. This encodes CASSLGQGRMNTEAFF.

The CDR3 nucleotides are TGCGCCAGCTCTACAGGGAACACTGAAGCTTTCTTT. Protein sequence: CASSTGNTEAFF. V usage is TRBV5-1 and J usage is TRBJ1-1; D might be TRBD1 (5 bases). V was cut by 7 bases and J by 1 base, with 8 bases left in between. The CDR3 runs to 12 residues. Germline lookup yields CDR1 SGHRS and CDR2 YFSETQ. The full variable domain, its missing parts supplied by reference TRBV5-1 and TRBJ1-1, is KAGVTQTPRYLIKTRGQQVTLSCSPISGHRSVSWYQQTPGQGLQFLFEYFSETQRNKGNFPGRFSGRQFSNSRSEMNVSTLELGDSALYLCASSTGNTEAFFGQGTRLTVV.

The rearrangement joins TRBV6-6 to TRBJ2-2, with D uncertain. V was pared by 7 bases and J by 2 bases, with 14 bases between. Looked up from germline, CDR1 is MNHNY and CDR2 is SVGAGI (reference sequence). CDR3 length equals 15 residues. In DNA form, the CDR3 reads TGTGCCAGCATTAAGTATGGCATTAACACCGGGGAGCTGTTTTTT. Encoded protein: CASIKYGINTGELFF.

The CDR3 loop reads CASSLVGAPGYTF. The CDR3 nucleotides read TGTGCCAGCAGCTTAGTAGGGGCCCCCGGCTACACCTTC. This chain uses TRBV7-8 with TRBJ1-2, with a tentative D call TRBD1 (5 bases). The CDR3 is 13 amino acids. V gave up 1 base and J gave up 8 bases, with 11 bases separating them. From germline, CDR1 is SGHVS and CDR2 FQNEAQ.

In this sample, this clone turned up a few times. The chain couples TRBV5-1 to TRBJ2-7; D not certain. The CDR3 spans 13 residues. The V end was cut by 0 bases, the J end by 5 bases, with 9 bases between. CDR1 is SGHRS and CDR2 is YFSETQ in the germline V gene. The CDR3 DNA reads TGCGCCAGCAGCTTGGAAGCGACCCACGAGCAGTACTTC. Translation gives CASSLEATHEQYF. Using reference TRBV5-1 and TRBJ2-7 for the parts outside the CDR3, the full variable domain is KAGVTQTPRYLIKTRGQQVTLSCSPISGHRSVSWYQQTPGQGLQFLFEYFSETQRNKGNFPGRFSGRQFSNSRSEMNVSTLELGDSALYLCASSLEATHEQYFGPGTRLTVT.